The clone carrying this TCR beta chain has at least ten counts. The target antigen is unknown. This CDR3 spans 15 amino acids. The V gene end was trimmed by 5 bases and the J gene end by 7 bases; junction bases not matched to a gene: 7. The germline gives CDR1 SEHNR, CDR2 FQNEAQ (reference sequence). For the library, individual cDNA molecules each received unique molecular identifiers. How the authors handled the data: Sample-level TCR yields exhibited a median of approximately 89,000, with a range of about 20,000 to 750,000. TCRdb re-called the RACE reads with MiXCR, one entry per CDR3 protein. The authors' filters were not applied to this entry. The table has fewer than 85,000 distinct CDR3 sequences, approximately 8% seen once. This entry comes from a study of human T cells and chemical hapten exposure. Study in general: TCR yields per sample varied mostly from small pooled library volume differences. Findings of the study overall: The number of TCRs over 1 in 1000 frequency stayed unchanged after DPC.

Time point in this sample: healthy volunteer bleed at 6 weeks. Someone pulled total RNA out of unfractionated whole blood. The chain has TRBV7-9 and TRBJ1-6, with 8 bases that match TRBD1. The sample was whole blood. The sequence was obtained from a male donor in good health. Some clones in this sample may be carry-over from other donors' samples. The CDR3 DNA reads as TGTGCCAGCAGCCAAGGGGCAGGGGGCAATTCACCCCTCCACTTT. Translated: CASSQGAGGNSPLHF.